This T cell receptor beta chain is drawn from a study of blood T cell repertoires in COVID-19. Turning to the study itself: The samples span acute and convalescent COVID-19 from the United States, Italy and Spain. The cDNA or gDNA used as material had been derived from T cells, B-cell-depleted T cells, or PBMCs.

Residents of 24 US areas, aged roughly 18 to 89 years, made up the participants. Germline V gene data show CDR1 as SGHDT and CDR2 as YYEEEE. Both ends counted, the CDR3 spans 12 residues. Of note for this clone: Lacking the conserved final phenylalanine or tryptophan, this CDR3 likely reflects a read error. No DNA is shown, since the ends of the CDR3 on it are uncertain; the CDR3 is the one TCRdb lists.

Original processing notes: Reference gene primer amplification gave nucleated cell count estimates. Assay: immunoSEQ multiplex PCR; the TCRdb copy retains only in-frame clones and omits some. V and J calls plus clone size are reproduced from that table; the DNA served to infer D and trimming. Of around 400,000 clones listed, about nine tenths are singletons. The chain carries TRBV5-6 and TRBJ2-7; the DNA was not compared with TRBD2, the D call given in the table. Input material: PBMCs or T cells enriched from blood (not recorded which). This sequence was found in a woman aged 40 to 50 who had been exposed to COVID-19. This CDR3 reads CASSYGGLAGDI.